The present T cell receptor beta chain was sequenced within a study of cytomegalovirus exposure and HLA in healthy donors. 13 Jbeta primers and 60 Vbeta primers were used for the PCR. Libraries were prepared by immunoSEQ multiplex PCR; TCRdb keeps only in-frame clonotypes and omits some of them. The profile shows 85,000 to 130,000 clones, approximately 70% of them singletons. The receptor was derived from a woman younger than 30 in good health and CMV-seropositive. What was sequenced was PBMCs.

This chain's CDR3 is CASSLGGSTDTQYF. DNA of the CDR3: TGCGCCAGCAGCTTGGGAGGGAGCACAGATACGCAGTATTTT. The V gene is TRBV5-1, the J gene TRBJ2-3, with a possible D match to TRBD2 (5 bases). This CDR3 is built from 14 residues. Trimming cost V 0 bases and J 0 bases, with 5 bases left between them. Germline CDR1 and CDR2: SGHRS and YFSETQ.